One sample yielded the 15 T cell receptor beta chains listed below, sequenced in a study of vaccination effects on CD4 cells after COVID-19. The data were produced by immunoSEQ multiplex PCR, yet TCRdb's version contains in-frame clones alone and is incomplete. Of 9,500 to 15,000 clones listed, over 60% are singletons. Their specific antigens are unknown. Antigen-specific CD4+ T cells were expanded with viral peptide pools in the ViraFEST assay before sequencing. The culture ran for about 11 days, and then CD4+ T cells were isolated. Participants each got two BNT162b2 or mRNA-1273 vaccine doses. This sample comprised CD4+ T cells from PBMCs cultured with SARS-CoV-2 spike peptides, obtained after COVID-19 vaccination. The receptors were sampled from a human donor who received a COVID-19 vaccine.

In DNA, the CDR3 is TGTGCCAGCAGCTTAGCTCGGCGTCTGTTCGACAATGAGCAGTTCTTC. It is translated as CASSLARRLFDNEQFF. V is TRBV7-9 and J is TRBJ2-1; unclear D gene. The CDR3 has 16 residues. V was cut by 0 bases and J by 5 bases, with 14 bases left in between. Germline CDR1 is SEHNR and CDR2 is FQNEAQ (reference sequence). Full variable domain (outside the CDR3, taken from reference TRBV7-9 and TRBJ2-1): DTGVSQNPRHKITKRGQNVTFRCDPISEHNRLYWYRQTLGQGPEFLTYFQNEAQLEKSRLLSDRFSAERPKGSFSTLEIQRTEQGDSAMYLCASSLARRLFDNEQFFGPGTRLTVL.

The chain couples TRBV18 to TRBJ1-1, with 8 bases lining up with TRBD1. Germline values: CDR1 KGHSH, CDR2 LQKENI. After removal of 7 bases from V and 5 bases from J, the junction contained 9 bases not matched to a gene. The CDR3 extends over 14 amino acids. This CDR3 is CASFRDRGRTEAFF. CDR3 DNA: TGTGCCAGCTTTAGAGACAGGGGCCGGACTGAAGCTTTCTTT.

The CDR3 sequence: CASSQGVRGYTF. In DNA, the CDR3 is TGTGCCAGTTCGCAGGGGGTTCGTGGCTACACCTTC. The V call is TRBV19, the J call TRBJ1-2; 7 bases fit TRBD1. The CDR3 totals 12 residues. Germline V CDR1 and CDR2: LNHDA, SQIVND (reference sequence). Trimming cost V 8 bases and J 7 bases; bases outside gene matches: 7.

The gene calls are TRBV7-2 and TRBJ1-6; D uncertain. CDR3 length: 12 residues. Germline V CDR1 and CDR2: SGHTA, FQGNSA. V was pared by 8 bases and J by 0 bases, with 2 bases between. The CDR3 is CASGSYNSPLHF. CDR3 DNA sequence: TGTGCCAGCGGCTCCTATAATTCACCCCTCCACTTT.

For the CDR3, the DNA is TGTGCCAGCAGCCTTCTGACAGGGAATTCACCCCTCCACTTT. This gives the protein CASSLLTGNSPLHF. The chain is built from TRBV3-1 (or the pseudogene TRBV3-2) and TRBJ1-6, with TRBD1 identical over 7 bases. Germline V gene data show CDR1 as LGHDT and CDR2 as YNNKEL (reference sequence). This CDR3 spans 14 amino acids. V trimming: 4 bases; J trimming: 7 bases; junction bases outside the gene matches: 4.

This clone was seen once. The chain has TRBV5-1 and TRBJ2-5, with D possibly TRBD2 on 6 matching bases. Germline CDR1 SGHRS, CDR2 YFSETQ. CDR3 length equals 14 residues. Trimming shortened V by 0 bases and J by 1 base, and 7 bases separated the two germline ends. CDR3 sequence reads: CASSLVAVQETQYF. CDR3 bases: TGCGCCAGCAGCTTGGTAGCGGTCCAAGAGACCCAGTACTTC.

The sample holds a few counts of this clone. V and J are TRBV10-3 and TRBJ1-5; TRBD1 might be the D (5 bases). The germline V and J ends were trimmed by 10 bases and 8 bases, with 18 bases remaining between them. The CDR3 runs 13 residues. The germline V gene encodes CDR1 ENHRY and CDR2 SYGVKD. This CDR3 is CATLRDLGEPQHF. In DNA form, the CDR3 reads TGTGCCACCCTCAGGGACCTCGGAGAGCCCCAGCATTTT.

The V and J genes are TRBV11-3 and TRBJ2-7, with 8 bases fitting TRBD2. CDR1 is SGHNT, CDR2 YENEEA, per germline. The CDR3 length is 15 residues. The V segment lost 2 bases and the J segment 5 bases; nucleotides outside the gene matches: 8. Written as DNA, the CDR3 is TGTGCCAGCAGCTTAAGTCCTAGCGGGTTCCACGAGCAGTACTTC. Translation: CASSLSPSGFHEQYF.

The V gene is TRBV7-8, the J gene TRBJ2-1; tentatively, D is TRBD1 (7 bases). Germline values: CDR1 SGHVS, CDR2 FQNEAQ. This CDR3 has 17 residues. The V end was cut by 0 bases, the J end by 5 bases, with 17 bases between. The CDR3 loop reads CASSLANSAGGNNEQFF. CDR3 coding DNA: TGTGCCAGCAGCTTAGCGAATAGCGCAGGGGGGAACAATGAGCAGTTCTTC.

The chain links TRBV5-1 to TRBJ2-5; the match to TRBD1 covers 7 bases. The length of the CDR3 is 14 residues. From germline, CDR1 is SGHRS and CDR2 YFSETQ. V lost 0 bases, J lost 4 bases, and 3 bases stayed unmatched. The CDR3 nucleotides read TGCGCCAGCAGCTTGGCTACAGGGGCAGAGACCCAGTACTTC. Translation gives CASSLATGAETQYF.

The rearrangement links TRBV23-1 to TRBJ2-1; perhaps TRBD2 as D (6 bases). TRBV23-1 is identified as an open reading frame with a role that is uncertain. The CDR3 is 12 amino acids. Trimming removed 7 bases at V and 8 bases at J, with 12 bases between. CDR3 sequence: CASTGGCDEQFF. The DNA of the CDR3 is TGCGCCAGCACCGGAGGGTGCGATGAGCAGTTCTTC.

The chain couples TRBV6-5 to TRBJ2-3; D remains unclear. The CDR3 sequence is 14 residues long. The V gene lost 6 bases and the J gene lost 4 bases, with 14 bases spanning the gap. Looked up from germline, CDR1 is MNHEY and CDR2 is SVGAGI. The CDR3, as DNA: TGTGCCAGCAGGGGCGACCTTGTAGCAGATACGCAGTATTTT. Translated: CASRGDLVADTQYF.

The rearrangement joins TRBV28 to TRBJ1-2; D may be TRBD1 (5 bases). V was pared by 3 bases and J by 6 bases, with 11 bases between. The CDR3 spans 13 residues. The germline CDR1 and CDR2 sequences are MDHEN and SYDVKM. The chain's CDR3 is CASSLGRGNGYTF. CDR3 DNA: TGTGCCAGCAGTTTGGGTCGGGGGAATGGCTACACCTTC.

This clone was picked up a small number of times. This chain links TRBV7-2 with TRBJ1-6, with no clear D. V lost 4 bases, J lost 0 bases, and 4 bases lay in between. Germline-derived CDR1 and CDR2 are SGHTA and FQGNSA. The CDR3 sequence is 14 residues long. This CDR3 is CASSYSSYNSPLHF. In DNA form, the CDR3 reads TGTGCCAGCAGCTACAGCTCCTATAATTCACCCCTCCACTTT.

The J gene is TRBJ1-1, the V gene TRBV10-3; possibly TRBD1 for D (6 bases). Germline V gene sequence: CDR1 ENHRY, CDR2 SYGVKD. Between the trimmed V and J ends, which lost 7 bases and 5 bases, there was a span of 17 bases. The CDR3 is 14 amino acids. CDR3 nucleotide sequence: TGTGCCATCACGGGGGGCGCGGGCTGGACTGAAGCTTTCTTT. Residues: CAITGGAGWTEAFF.